These 29 T cell receptor beta chains originate from one sample sequenced in a study of control samples from healthy donors and cancer patients (dated by TCRdb to 2018 to 2020). Receptor libraries were prepared by the immunoSEQ multiplex PCR assay. TCRdb retrieved this table from immuneACCESS and kept in-frame rearrangements only. Not all clones are present; in checked studies, unresolved V genes account for under half, and no reason is known for the remainder. This sample has 60,000 to 75,000 clones in its table, and 89% of those were observed once. The top ten clones comprise roughly 5.5% of the sample. The sample consisted of PBMCs. The receptors originated from a man in his sixties with colorectal cancer.

The chain has TRBV11-3 and TRBJ2-2; D unclear. Germline V CDR1 and CDR2: SGHNT, YENEEA. V was clipped by 2 bases and J by 5 bases, with 6 bases between them. CDR3 length: 13 amino acids. DNA of the CDR3: TGTGCCAGCAGCTTATCGAGGACCGGGGAGCTGTTTTTT. Its protein is CASSLSRTGELFF.

This clone has a handful of counts. The chain employs TRBV12-3 or TRBV12-4 and TRBJ1-1, with a weak D call TRBD1 (5 bases). The CDR3 covers 13 residues. V lost 5 bases to trimming and J lost 4 bases, with 11 bases between them. This chain's CDR3 is CASSLQGPTEAFF. The CDR3 DNA sequence: TGTGCCAGCAGTCTTCAGGGACCCACTGAAGCTTTCTTT.

This chain uses TRBV6-5 with TRBJ2-5; D may be TRBD1 (5 bases). This CDR3 is 15 amino acids long. From germline, CDR1 is MNHEY and CDR2 SVGAGI. V lost 0 bases to trimming and J lost 5 bases, with 13 bases between them. The CDR3 sequence: CASSYSSWGRETQYF. CDR3 in DNA: TGTGCCAGCAGTTACTCGTCGTGGGGCCGGGAGACCCAGTACTTC.

The chain joins TRBV21-1 to TRBJ2-2; the DNA was not compared with TRBD1, the D call given in the table. TRBV21-1 constitutes a pseudogene. The CDR3 contains 16 residues. The CDR3 loop reads CAGTGGRLAKWGELFF. Here the CDR3 DNA reads TGTGCCGGTACAGGGGGGAGACTAGCCAAATGGGGAGAGCTGTTTTTT.

The chain combines TRBV3-1 (or the pseudogene TRBV3-2) with TRBJ1-2; no clear D gene. V was clipped by 7 bases and J by 3 bases, with 12 bases between them. Germline-derived CDR1 and CDR2 are LGHDT and YNNKEL (reference sequence). The CDR3 consists of 13 residues. Written as DNA, the CDR3 is TGTGCCAGCACCCATCCACCCGACTATGGCTACACCTTC. Its translation is CASTHPPDYGYTF.

Here the CDR3 DNA reads TGTGCCAGCAGTTTTGGGGCAGGAAGGTCAGATACGCAGTATTTT. The encoded protein is CASSFGAGRSDTQYF. This chain connects TRBV27 to TRBJ2-3, with D possibly TRBD1 on 5 matching bases. Per germline, CDR1 MNHEY and CDR2 SMNVEV (reference sequence). The CDR3 spans 15 residues. V was trimmed by 3 bases and J by 4 bases, leaving 14 bases between them.

This chain connects TRBV7-2 to TRBJ2-7; D might be TRBD1 or TRBD2, each matching 5 bases. CDR1 and CDR2 (germline): SGHTA, FQGNSA. V was clipped by 4 bases and J by 3 bases, with 16 bases between them. The CDR3 has 15 residues. For the CDR3, the DNA is TGTGCCAGCAGCTCTACCGGGACCAGCATCTACGAGCAGTACTTC. This codes for CASSSTGTSIYEQYF. The whole variable domain, filled in from reference TRBV7-2 and TRBJ2-7, reads GAGVSQSPSNKVTEKGKDVELRCDPISGHTALYWYRQSLGQGLEFLIYFQGNSAPDKSGLPSDRFSAERTGGSVSTLTIQRTQQEDSAVYLCASSSTGTSIYEQYFGPGTRLTVT.

The V call is TRBV4-1, the J call TRBJ1-5; TRBD1 is a possible D gene (6 bases). This CDR3 has 14 residues. Germline V gene data show CDR1 as MGHRA and CDR2 as YSYEKL. Deletions cut 4 bases from V and 3 bases from J, with 10 bases between. Written as DNA, the CDR3 is TGCGCCAGCAGCCGATGGGACATCAATCAGCCCCAGCATTTT. Translating gives CASSRWDINQPQHF.

The chain carries TRBV4-3 and TRBJ2-1, with TRBD2 matching over 16 bases. Germline V lookup: CDR1 LGHNA, CDR2 YSLEER. This CDR3 has 17 amino acids. The V gene end was trimmed by 1 base and the J gene end by 5 bases; junction bases not matched to a gene: 2. In nucleotides, the CDR3 is TGCGCCAGCAGCCAAGCCGGGACTAGCGGGGGGGACAATGAGCAGTTCTTC. The encoded protein is CASSQAGTSGGDNEQFF.

This chain joins TRBV9 and TRBJ1-1; D might be TRBD1 (6 bases). CDR1 and CDR2 (germline): SGDLS, YYNGEE. The CDR3 runs 14 residues. Trimming shortened V by 0 bases and J by 1 base, and 7 bases separated the two germline ends. CDR3 in amino acids: CASSVGGQNTEAFF. CDR3 nucleotides: TGTGCCAGCAGCGTAGGGGGGCAGAACACTGAAGCTTTCTTT.

The CDR3 spells CASSPQTGGARNEQFF. CDR3 coding DNA: TGTGCCAGCTCACCACAAACGGGGGGGGCCCGCAATGAGCAGTTCTTC. The chain has TRBV18 and TRBJ2-1; 8 positions match TRBD2. Germline loops: CDR1 KGHSH, CDR2 LQKENI. V was pared by 1 base and J by 6 bases, with 8 bases of the junction left unmatched. This CDR3 contains 16 residues. Looking up the rest from reference TRBV18 and TRBJ2-1 gives the full variable domain: NAGVMQNPRHLVRRRGQEARLRCSPMKGHSHVYWYRQLPEEGLKFMVYLQKENIIDESGMPKERFSAEFPKEGPSILRIQQVVRGDSAAYFCASSPQTGGARNEQFFGPGTRLTVL.

J is TRBJ2-6 and V is TRBV6-5, with a weak D call TRBD1 (5 bases). V lost 6 bases and J lost 4, with 13 bases in between. The CDR3 has 15 amino acids. Germline CDR1 reads MNHEY; CDR2 reads SVGAGI. The CDR3 loop is CASSPQGRGANVLTF. The CDR3 DNA is TGTGCCAGCAGCCCCCAGGGCCGGGGGGCCAACGTCCTGACTTTC.

The chain carries TRBV2 and TRBJ2-1; the D gene is possibly TRBD2 (5 bases). V lost 9 bases, J lost 2 bases, and 11 bases lay in between. Germline CDR1 reads SNHLY; CDR2 reads FYNNEI. This CDR3 comprises 13 residues. CDR3 in DNA: TGTGCCAGTTCTAGCTCCGCCTACAATGAGCAGTTCTTC. It is translated as CASSSSAYNEQFF. The whole variable domain, remainder taken from reference TRBV2 and TRBJ2-1, is EPEVTQTPSHQVTQMGQEVILRCVPISNHLYFYWYRQILGQKVEFLVSFYNNEISEKSEIFDDQFSVERPDGSNFTLKIRSTKLEDSAMYFCASSSSAYNEQFFGPGTRLTVL.

The chain is built from TRBV4-1 and TRBJ1-1; no firm D call. CDR1 and CDR2 (germline): MGHRA, YSYEKL. CDR3 length equals 14 residues. V was trimmed by 2 bases and J by 0 bases, leaving 7 bases between them. The CDR3 loop is CASSQLAVNTEAFF. DNA of the CDR3: TGCGCCAGCAGCCAACTGGCAGTGAACACTGAAGCTTTCTTT.

V gene TRBV30 combines with J gene TRBJ1-5, with no clear D. The germline gives CDR1 GTSNPN, CDR2 SVGIG (reference sequence). With 0 bases removed from V and 6 bases from J, the gap between germline ends came to 6 bases. CDR3 length: 12 residues. In DNA form, the CDR3 reads TGTGCCTGGAGTGTAAATAGTCAGCCCCAGCATTTT. Amino acids: CAWSVNSQPQHF.

As concerns this clone: Compared with germline, one end of the junction differs, possibly owing to a read error. The gene calls are TRBV6-1 and TRBJ1-6; 9 bases fit TRBD1. Germline CDR1 reads MNHNS; CDR2 reads SASEGT. The CDR3 runs to 16 residues. CDR3 amino acids: CASSKATGGRNSPLHF. The CDR3 DNA is TGTGCCAGCAGTAAAGCGACAGGGGGGAGAAATTCACCCCTCCACTTT.

The DNA for the CDR3 is TGTGCCAGCCGGTGGGCAGGGCTCGAGCAGTACTTC. It specifies CASRWAGLEQYF. The chain has TRBV12-3 or TRBV12-4 and TRBJ2-7, with a weak D call TRBD1 (5 bases). CDR3 length equals 12 residues. V gave up 8 bases and J gave up 6 bases, with 14 bases separating them.

The chain uses TRBV18 and TRBJ2-5, with D hard to call. There are 13 residues in the CDR3. Germline V gives CDR1 KGHSH, CDR2 LQKENI. The germline V and J ends were trimmed by 5 bases and 4 bases, with 11 bases remaining between them. The CDR3 region has the DNA TGTGCCAGCTCATTCGGCGTGGGAGAGACCCAGTACTTC. It encodes CASSFGVGETQYF.

The CDR3 sequence: CAAEGADTQYF. For the CDR3, the DNA is TGTGCCGCAGAAGGTGCAGATACGCAGTATTTT. The chain has TRBV30 and TRBJ2-3; D is unclear. The length of the CDR3 is 11 residues. Germline CDR1 is GTSNPN and CDR2 is SVGIG (reference sequence). Trimming shortened V by 8 bases and J by 4 bases, and 10 bases separated the two germline ends.

The gene calls are TRBV2 and TRBJ2-7, with 10 bases fitting TRBD1. Losses at the gene ends were 4 bases for V and 11 bases for J; bases not matched to a gene: 8. The germline V gene has CDR1 SNHLY and CDR2 FYNNEI. The CDR3 sequence is 13 residues long. The CDR3 spells CASSGQGASAKYF. CDR3 nucleotide sequence: TGTGCCAGCAGTGGACAGGGGGCCTCTGCTAAGTACTTC.

This clone was detected a few times. The chain uses TRBV30 and TRBJ1-1; no clear D gene. V dropped 4 bases and J dropped 0 bases, with 9 bases sitting between them. The CDR3 has 13 amino acids. Germline assignment: CDR1 GTSNPN and CDR2 SVGIG (reference sequence). CDR3: CAWTTGLNTEAFF. CDR3 coding DNA: TGTGCCTGGACTACCGGATTGAACACTGAAGCTTTCTTT.

The chain couples TRBV30 to TRBJ1-6; no firm D call. From germline, CDR1 is GTSNPN and CDR2 SVGIG (reference sequence). The V end lost 1 base, the J end lost 6 bases, and 7 bases lay between the germline ends. CDR3 size: 13 residues. The CDR3 bases are TGTGCCTGGAGTGAGGCGGTTAATTCACCCCTCCACTTT. Translated, it gives CAWSEAVNSPLHF.

This clone appeared once. The gene calls are TRBV7-9 and TRBJ2-1; unclear D gene. The CDR3 consists of 15 residues. Looked up from germline, CDR1 is SEHNR and CDR2 is FQNEAQ (reference sequence). Trimming stripped 1 base from V and 6 bases from J, with 13 bases between. CDR3 coding DNA: TGTGCCAGCAGCTTAGGCGGTAGCTGGACCAATGAGCAGTTCTTC. Protein: CASSLGGSWTNEQFF.

This sequence joins TRBV18 and TRBJ2-5; perhaps TRBD1 as D (5 bases). Per germline, CDR1 KGHSH and CDR2 LQKENI. Deletions cut 3 bases from V and 0 bases from J, with 8 bases between. This CDR3 has 14 amino acids. The CDR3 here is CASSPLDNQETQYF. The CDR3 bases are TGTGCCAGCTCACCTTTGGACAACCAAGAGACCCAGTACTTC.

The rearrangement uses TRBV2 and TRBJ2-5, with D possibly matching TRBD2 (6 bases). The CDR3 length is 14 residues. Deletions cut 7 bases from V and 5 bases from J, with 17 bases between. From germline, CDR1 is SNHLY and CDR2 FYNNEI. CDR3 sequence reads: CASTNGGGGETQYF. The CDR3 coding sequence is TGTGCCAGCACAAACGGTGGGGGAGGCGAGACCCAGTACTTC.

The V and J genes are TRBV15 and TRBJ1-4, with D tentatively TRBD1 (6 bases). This CDR3 spans 15 amino acids. With 3 bases removed from V and 8 bases from J, the gap between germline ends came to 16 bases. Germline V lookup: CDR1 LNHNV, CDR2 YYDKDF (reference sequence). As DNA, the CDR3 is TGTGCCACCAGCAGGGACAGCACTAATTGGGAAAAACTGTTTTTT. Protein: CATSRDSTNWEKLFF. Full variable domain (missing parts from reference TRBV15 and TRBJ1-4): DAMVIQNPRYQVTQFGKPVTLSCSQTLNHNVMYWYQQKSSQAPKLLFHYYDKDFNNEADTPDNFQSRRPNTSFCFLDIRSPGLGDTAMYLCATSRDSTNWEKLFFGSGTQLSVL.

The chain couples TRBV7-9 to TRBJ2-3; D gene uncertain. CDR1 and CDR2 (germline): SEHNR, FQNEAQ (reference sequence). Trimming removed 5 bases from V and 4 bases from J, with 10 bases in between. The length of the CDR3 is 13 residues. CDR3 sequence reads: CASSPILPDTQYF. CDR3 nucleotide sequence: TGTGCCAGCAGCCCTATACTACCAGATACGCAGTATTTT.

V and J are TRBV3-1 (or the pseudogene TRBV3-2) and TRBJ2-1; no definite D call. V lost 4 bases to trimming and J lost 5 bases, with 15 bases between them. Looked up from germline, CDR1 is LGHDT and CDR2 is YNNKEL (reference sequence). The CDR3 is 15 amino acids. CDR3 sequence reads: CASSPLRIRHNEQFF. The CDR3 DNA reads TGTGCCAGCAGCCCTCTCAGGATCAGACACAATGAGCAGTTCTTC.

The chain recombines TRBV19 with TRBJ1-5, with D possibly matching TRBD1 (5 bases). Per the germline V gene, CDR1 is LNHDA and CDR2 is SQIVND (reference sequence). CDR3 length equals 15 residues. Trimming cost V 5 bases and J 1 base, with 12 bases left between them. CDR3 region: CASSARRGSNQPQHF. CDR3 sequence (DNA): TGTGCCAGTAGTGCCCGGCGGGGGAGCAATCAGCCCCAGCATTTT.